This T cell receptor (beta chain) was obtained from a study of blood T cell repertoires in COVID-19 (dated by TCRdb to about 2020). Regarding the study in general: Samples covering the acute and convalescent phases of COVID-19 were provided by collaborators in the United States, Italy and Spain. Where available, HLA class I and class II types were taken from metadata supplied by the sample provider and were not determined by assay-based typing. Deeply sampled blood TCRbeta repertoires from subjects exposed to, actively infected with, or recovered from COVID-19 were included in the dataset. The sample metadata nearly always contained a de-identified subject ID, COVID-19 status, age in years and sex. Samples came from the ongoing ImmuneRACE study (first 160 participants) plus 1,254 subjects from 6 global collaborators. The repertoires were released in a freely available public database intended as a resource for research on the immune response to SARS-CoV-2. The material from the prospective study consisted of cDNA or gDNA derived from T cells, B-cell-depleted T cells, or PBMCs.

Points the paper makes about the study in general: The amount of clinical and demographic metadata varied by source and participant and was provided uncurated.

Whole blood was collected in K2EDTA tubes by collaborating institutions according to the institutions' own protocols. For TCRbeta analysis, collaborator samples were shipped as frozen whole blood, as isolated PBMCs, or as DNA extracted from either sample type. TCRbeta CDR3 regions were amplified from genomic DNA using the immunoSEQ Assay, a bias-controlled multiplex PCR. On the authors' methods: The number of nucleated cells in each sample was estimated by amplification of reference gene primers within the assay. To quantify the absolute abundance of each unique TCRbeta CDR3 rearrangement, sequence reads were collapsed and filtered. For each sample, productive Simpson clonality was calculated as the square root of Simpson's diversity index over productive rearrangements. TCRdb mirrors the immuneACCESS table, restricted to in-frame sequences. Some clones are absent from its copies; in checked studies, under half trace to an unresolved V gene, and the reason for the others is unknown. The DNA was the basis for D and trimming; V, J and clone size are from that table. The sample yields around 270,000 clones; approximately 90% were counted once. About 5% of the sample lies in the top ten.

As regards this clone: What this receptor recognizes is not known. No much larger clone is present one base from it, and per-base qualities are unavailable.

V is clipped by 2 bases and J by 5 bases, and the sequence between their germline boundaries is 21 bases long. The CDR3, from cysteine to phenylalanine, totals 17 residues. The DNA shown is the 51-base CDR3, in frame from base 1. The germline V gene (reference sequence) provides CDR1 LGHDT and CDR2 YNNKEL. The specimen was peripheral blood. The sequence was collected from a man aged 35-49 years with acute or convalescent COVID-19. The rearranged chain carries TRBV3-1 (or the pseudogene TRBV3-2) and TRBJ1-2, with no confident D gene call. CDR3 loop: CASSQKLGDFNLYGYTF. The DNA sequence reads TGTGCCAGCAGCCAAAAACTCGGGGATTTCAATCTTTATGGCTACACCTTC.